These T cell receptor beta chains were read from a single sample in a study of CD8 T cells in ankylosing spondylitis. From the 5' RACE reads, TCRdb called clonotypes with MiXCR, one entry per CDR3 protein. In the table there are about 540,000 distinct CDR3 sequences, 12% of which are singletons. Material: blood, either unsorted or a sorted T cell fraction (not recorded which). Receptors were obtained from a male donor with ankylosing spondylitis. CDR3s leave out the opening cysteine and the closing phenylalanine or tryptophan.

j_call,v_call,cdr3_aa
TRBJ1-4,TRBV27,ASSLRGLDNEKLF
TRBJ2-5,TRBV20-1,SARDFELGVAGGPGETQY
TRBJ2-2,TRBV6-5,ASSYNRVSGELF
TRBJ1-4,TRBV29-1,SVSRQTGTNEKLF
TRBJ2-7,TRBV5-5,ASSLIGIEQY
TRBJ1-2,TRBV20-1,SAREGQGYGYT
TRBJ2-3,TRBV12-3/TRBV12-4,ASSPWAVGDTQY
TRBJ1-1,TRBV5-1,ASSTIAGEGTEAF
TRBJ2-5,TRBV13,ASSPGTSGTRKTGTQY
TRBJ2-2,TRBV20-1,SARKTGQMNTGELF
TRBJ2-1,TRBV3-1,ASSQDRSAALF
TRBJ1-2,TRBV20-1,SARAGGDYGYT
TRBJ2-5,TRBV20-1,SAAGVGQRDQETQY
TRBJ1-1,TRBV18,ASSRGAGDTEAF
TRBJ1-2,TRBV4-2,ASSQAQGATYGYT
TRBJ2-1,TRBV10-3,AISESGGINEQF
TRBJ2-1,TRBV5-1,ASSLASGRALIYNEQF
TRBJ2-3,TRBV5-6,ASSFTDVSDTQY
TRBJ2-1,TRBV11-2,ASSFGLAYNEQF
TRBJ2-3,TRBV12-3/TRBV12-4,ASSFRSSGTDTQY
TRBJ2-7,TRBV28,ASSLPEYEQY
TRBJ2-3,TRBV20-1,SARRGAFTDTQY
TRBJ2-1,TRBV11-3,ASSPSLTSGSYNEQF
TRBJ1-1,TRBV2,ASSDSGPGGTEAF
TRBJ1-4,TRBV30,AWRGRHGGEKLF
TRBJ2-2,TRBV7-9,ASSPRGLKTGELF
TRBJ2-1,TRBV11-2,ASSRLGQAYNEQF
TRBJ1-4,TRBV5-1,ASSRKTGGNEKLF
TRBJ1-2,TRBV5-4,ASSLEDPTAGYT
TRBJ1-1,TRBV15,ATSRLLVDTEAF
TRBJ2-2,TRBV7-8,ASSFRTGTMNTGELF
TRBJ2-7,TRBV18,ASSPDRESLYEQY
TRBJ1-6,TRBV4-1,ASSPTGGRGYNSPLH
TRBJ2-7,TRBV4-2,ASSQVRQGSSEQY
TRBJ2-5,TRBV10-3,AISEQHQETQY
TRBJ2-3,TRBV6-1,ASSERPPGRRTADTQY
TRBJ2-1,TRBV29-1,SVEAHNEQF
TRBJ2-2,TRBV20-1,SATFRNTGELF
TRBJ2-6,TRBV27,ASSLRTGASSGANVLT
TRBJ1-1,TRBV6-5,ASSYDRVNTEAF
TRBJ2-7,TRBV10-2,ASSDPAHEQY
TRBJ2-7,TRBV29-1,SVGYRGGGRIFEQY
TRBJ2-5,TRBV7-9,ASRGYEGLAMVETQY
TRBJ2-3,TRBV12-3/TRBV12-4,ASSLGLARDTQY
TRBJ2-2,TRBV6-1,ASSLFSREDTGELF
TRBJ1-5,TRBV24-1,ATMGSPGNQPQH
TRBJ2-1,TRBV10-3,AISAREGNWNEQF
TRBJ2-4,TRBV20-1,SARLHDLDIQY
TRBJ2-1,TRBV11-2,ASSLDILAGGDEQF
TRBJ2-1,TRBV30,AWTRDPGSYNEQF
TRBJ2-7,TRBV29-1,SVEVPGMRYEQY
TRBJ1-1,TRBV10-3,AISESFSERNTEAF